A selection of T cell receptor beta chains follows, all from one sample in a study of blood T cell repertoires in COVID-19. Only in-frame clones appear in the TCRdb table, and some are missing; sequencing was by immunoSEQ multiplex PCR. This table holds 200,000 to 250,000 clones, about 90% found once. Sequencing was performed on PBMCs or T cells enriched from blood (not recorded which). The receptor source for this set is a man under 40 who had recovered from COVID-19. Each CDR3 is given with its conserved first and last residue. The D gene is left open where the match is weak. Not all rows give a size; the values are once, few, many and, for expanded clones, a class.

TGTGCCAGCATCGGACAGGGTAGCAATCAGCCCCAGCATTTT,CASIGQGSNQPQHF,TRBD1,TRBJ1-5,TRBV7-2,-
TGCGCCAGCAGAGACCTCGGACAGGGGAGTTCACCCCTCCACTTT,CASRDLGQGSSPLHF,TRBD1,TRBJ1-6,TRBV10-2,once
TGTGCCAGCAGTTTAGGCGGGGCCCGCAATGAGCAGTTCTTC,CASSLGGARNEQFF,-,TRBJ2-1,TRBV27,-
TGTGCCAGCAGCACCCGGGACAGGGGGTTGCGGGGTGAAAAACTGTTTTTT,CASSTRDRGLRGEKLFF,TRBD1,TRBJ1-4,TRBV3-1/TRBV3-2,-
TGTGCCAGCAGCGCGGGACAGGATAGTTTCTATGGCTACACCTTC,CASSAGQDSFYGYTF,TRBD1,TRBJ1-2,TRBV9,-
TGTGCCAGCAGCCCTCATAGCGGGAGAACTCGGGAGACCCAGTACTTC,CASSPHSGRTRETQYF,TRBD2,TRBJ2-5,TRBV7-6,-
TGTGCCAGCAGCGTGGGACAAGGGAAGACGGGGGAGCTGTTTTTT,CASSVGQGKTGELFF,-,TRBJ2-2,TRBV9,-
TGTGCCAGCAGCAACAGGGGGCTTGGAGAAAAACTGTTTTTT,CASSNRGLGEKLFF,TRBD1,TRBJ1-4,TRBV7-8,-
TGTGCCAGCAGCCCCGGACTAGCGGCAGATACGCAGTATTTT,CASSPGLAADTQYF,TRBD2,TRBJ2-3,TRBV7-9,-
TGTGCCAGCAGCGTAGTTCCTCAGCGAGATAATTCACCCCTCCACTTT,CASSVVPQRDNSPLHF,-,TRBJ1-6,TRBV9,-
TGTGCCAGCAGCCTAGCGGCCATCCAAGAGACCCAGTACTTC,CASSLAAIQETQYF,TRBD2,TRBJ2-5,TRBV7-2,-
TGTGCCAGCAGTTCACCGACTCGCCATAGCAATCAGCCCCAGCATTTT,CASSSPTRHSNQPQHF,-,TRBJ1-5,TRBV28,-
TGTGCCAGCTCACCACCGACGAGGGATGAGCAGTTCTTC,CASSPPTRDEQFF,-,TRBJ2-1,TRBV18,-
TGTGCCAGTAGTATAGTGACAGGCTATGGCTACACCTTC,CASSIVTGYGYTF,-,TRBJ1-2,TRBV19,-
TGTGCCAGTAGTACGACGGGCTACAATGAGCAGTTCTTC,CASSTTGYNEQFF,-,TRBJ2-1,TRBV19,-
TGTGCCAGCAGTTACTCCTATCAGCCCCAGCATTTT,CASSYSYQPQHF,-,TRBJ1-5,TRBV6-6,-
TGTGCCACCAGCAGAGCGCCCCGGGACAGGAGCTCTGGGGCCAACGTCCTGACTTTC,CATSRAPRDRSSGANVLTF,TRBD1,TRBJ2-6,TRBV15,-
TGTGCCTGGAGTGGCGACAGGGTGGCCTACAATGAGCAGTTCTTC,CAWSGDRVAYNEQFF,TRBD1,TRBJ2-1,TRBV30,few
TGTGCCAGCAGCTTAGGGGGGGTGGTGAACACTGAAGCTTTCTTT,CASSLGGVVNTEAFF,-,TRBJ1-1,TRBV11-2,-
TGCAGCGTTGAGATCTTCCAGGGGAACACTGAAGCTTTCTTT,CSVEIFQGNTEAFF,-,TRBJ1-1,TRBV29-1,-
TGTGCCAGCAGTGAGACAGGGCTAGCTTCCTACGAGCAGTACTTC,CASSETGLASYEQYF,TRBD1,TRBJ2-7,TRBV2,-
TGCGCCAGCAGCTTAGGCAGGGTCTACTACGAGCAGTACTTC,CASSLGRVYYEQYF,-,TRBJ2-7,TRBV5-1,-
TGTGCCAGTAGAGACAGAAGAAGTAATCAGCCCCAGCATTTT,CASRDRRSNQPQHF,-,TRBJ1-5,TRBV19,-
TGCGCCAGCAGCCTCCTTAAAAATTCACCCCTCCACTTT,CASSLLKNSPLHF,-,TRBJ1-6,TRBV5-1,once
TGTGCCAGCAGCGGACGGACAGGGGGATCTTATGGCTACACCTTC,CASSGRTGGSYGYTF,TRBD1,TRBJ1-2,TRBV7-2,-
TGTGCCATCGGGGACAGGGGAAATTCACCCCTCCACTTT,CAIGDRGNSPLHF,TRBD1,TRBJ1-6,TRBV11-2,-
TGTGCCAGCAGCTGGTCCTGGACAGGGGGCATCGGGGAGCTGTTTTTT,CASSWSWTGGIGELFF,TRBD1,TRBJ2-2,TRBV7-9,-
TGTGCCAGCAGACCTCTCACTAGCGGGGAGGGCGAGCAGTTCTTC,CASRPLTSGEGEQFF,TRBD2,TRBJ2-1,TRBV7-2,-
TGTGCCAGCAGCGTTGGGACACTCGTCACAGATACGCAGTATTTT,CASSVGTLVTDTQYF,-,TRBJ2-3,TRBV9,-
TGTGCCACCAGTGACCGGACAGTAGATCAGCCCCAGCATTTT,CATSDRTVDQPQHF,-,TRBJ1-5,TRBV24-1,-
TGTGCCATCAGTGATGTGACAGGGGCAGGTCAGCCCCAGCATTTT,CAISDVTGAGQPQHF,TRBD1,TRBJ1-5,TRBV10-3,-
TGTGCCAGCAGCCATCTGAAACAGATAGTTAACTATGGCTACACCTTC,CASSHLKQIVNYGYTF,-,TRBJ1-2,TRBV21-1,-
TGCGCCAGCAGCCTGACAGGGTTGAGGGAAAAACTGTTTTTT,CASSLTGLREKLFF,TRBD1,TRBJ1-4,TRBV4-1,-
TGTGCCAGCAGCCAAGGGAGCGGGTTGGGTGAGCAGTTCTTC,CASSQGSGLGEQFF,-,TRBJ2-1,TRBV4-2,-
TGTGCCAGCAGCTTCGGCCCTAGCTCCTACGAGCAGTACTTC,CASSFGPSSYEQYF,-,TRBJ2-7,TRBV5-6,-
TGTGCCAGCAGACACAGGGGTGAGCCCCAGCATTTT,CASRHRGEPQHF,-,TRBJ1-5,TRBV21-1,-
TGTGCCAGCAGCTTGGCGCCGGGTAACTCCTATGGCTACACCTTC,CASSLAPGNSYGYTF,-,TRBJ1-2,TRBV5-5,-
TGCAGCGTTGATAGTAGTAGCAAACAGGCTGAAGCTTTCTTT,CSVDSSSKQAEAFF,-,TRBJ1-1,TRBV29-1,-
TGTGCCAGCAGGGGCGGGCAGGGGTACACCGGGGAGCTGTTTTTT,CASRGGQGYTGELFF,-,TRBJ2-2,TRBV6-5,-
TGTGCCAGCAGCCTCGGCGGGGGTAGTGGCTACACCTTC,CASSLGGGSGYTF,-,TRBJ1-2,TRBV7-9,once
TGTGCCAGCAGTTACTCGACAGTTGGAAACACCATATATTTT,CASSYSTVGNTIYF,-,TRBJ1-3,TRBV6-6,-
TGTGCCAGCAGCCCCCTGATAGGGGCCTACGAGCAGTACTTC,CASSPLIGAYEQYF,-,TRBJ2-7,TRBV7-2,-
TGTGCCAGCAGCTCAACTTGGGCCGCATACTATGGCTACACCTTC,CASSSTWAAYYGYTF,-,TRBJ1-2,TRBV5-8,-
TGTGCCAGCACAGGGGGATACTATGGCTACACCTTC,CASTGGYYGYTF,TRBD1,TRBJ1-2,TRBV28,-
TGTGCCAGCAGCTTCTGGACTAGCGGGAGGGCCGGGGGAGAGACCCAGTACTTC,CASSFWTSGRAGGETQYF,TRBD2,TRBJ2-5,TRBV11-3,-
TGTGCCAGCAGCTCCGTCCTAGTGGGCTCCTACAATGAGCAGTTCTTC,CASSSVLVGSYNEQFF,-,TRBJ2-1,TRBV7-9,-
TGTGCCAGCAGTCCCCGGGTAGCGCAAAACACCGGGGAGCTGTTTTTT,CASSPRVAQNTGELFF,-,TRBJ2-2,TRBV28,-
TGCGCCAGCAGCTTGGGGACAGTGAACACCGGGGAGCTGTTTTTT,CASSLGTVNTGELFF,-,TRBJ2-2,TRBV5-1,-